This entry concerns a single TCR beta chain. Clones were sequenced by immunoSEQ multiplex PCR, and TCRdb holds only the in-frame ones, with some missing. This sample yields several thousand clones, of which around 70% are seen a single time; over 5.5% belongs to the top ten. This entry comes from a study of tissue T cells after allogeneic stem cell transplantation. In germline, CDR1 is DFQATT, CDR2 SNEGSKA (reference sequence). CDR3 size: 17 residues. J gave up 1 base and V 3 bases, and 13 bases lay outside the gene matches. Sequenced material: tissue from the rectum, taken at autopsy. The chain joins TRBV20-1 to TRBJ2-5; TRBD1 matches at 8 bases. The TCR sequence derives from a woman aged 18-55 years with breast cancer. The CDR3 sequence is CSASLNRGTLTQETQYF. CDR3 coding DNA: TGCAGTGCTAGTCTCAACAGGGGGACTCTGACCCAAGAGACCCAGTACTTC.